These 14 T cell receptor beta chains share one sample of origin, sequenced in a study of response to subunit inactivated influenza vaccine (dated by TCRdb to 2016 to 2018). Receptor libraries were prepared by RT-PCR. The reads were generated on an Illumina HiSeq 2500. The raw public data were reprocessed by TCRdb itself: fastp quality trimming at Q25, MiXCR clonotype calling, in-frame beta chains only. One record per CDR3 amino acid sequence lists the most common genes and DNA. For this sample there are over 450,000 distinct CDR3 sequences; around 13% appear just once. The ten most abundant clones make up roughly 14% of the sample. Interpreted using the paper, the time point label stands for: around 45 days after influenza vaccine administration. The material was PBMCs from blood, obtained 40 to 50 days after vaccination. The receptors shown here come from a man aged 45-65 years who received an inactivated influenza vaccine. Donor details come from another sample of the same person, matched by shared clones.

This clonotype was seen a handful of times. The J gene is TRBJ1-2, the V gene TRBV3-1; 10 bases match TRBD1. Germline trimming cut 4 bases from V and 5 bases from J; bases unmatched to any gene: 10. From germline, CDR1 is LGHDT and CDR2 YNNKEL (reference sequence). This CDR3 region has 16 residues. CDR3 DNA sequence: TGTGCCAGCAGCCTATTCTCCGGACAGGGGGTTTATGGCTACACCTTC. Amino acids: CASSLFSGQGVYGYTF.

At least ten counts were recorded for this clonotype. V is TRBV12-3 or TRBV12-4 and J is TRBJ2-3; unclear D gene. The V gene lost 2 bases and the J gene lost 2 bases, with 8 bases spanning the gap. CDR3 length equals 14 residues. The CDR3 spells CASSLPPYTDTQYF. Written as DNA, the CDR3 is TGTGCCAGCAGTTTACCCCCATACACAGATACGCAGTATTTT.

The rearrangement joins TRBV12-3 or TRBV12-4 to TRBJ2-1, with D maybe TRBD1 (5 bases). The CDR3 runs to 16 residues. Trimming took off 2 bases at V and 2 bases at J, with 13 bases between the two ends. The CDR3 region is CASSLRGPSAYNEQFF. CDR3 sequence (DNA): TGTGCCAGCAGTTTAAGGGGCCCGTCAGCCTACAATGAGCAGTTCTTC.

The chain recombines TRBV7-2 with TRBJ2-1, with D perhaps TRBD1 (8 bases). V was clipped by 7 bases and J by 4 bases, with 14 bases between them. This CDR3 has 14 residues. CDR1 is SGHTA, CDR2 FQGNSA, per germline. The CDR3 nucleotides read TGTGCCAGCATTACAGGGGGGGGATACAATGAGCAGTTCTTC. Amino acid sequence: CASITGGGYNEQFF.

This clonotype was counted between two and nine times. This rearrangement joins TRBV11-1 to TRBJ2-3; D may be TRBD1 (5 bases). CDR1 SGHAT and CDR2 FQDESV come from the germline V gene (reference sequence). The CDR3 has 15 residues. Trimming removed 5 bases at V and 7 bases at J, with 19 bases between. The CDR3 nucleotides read TGTGCCAGCAGCCCAAACCCTAACCGACAGCATACGCAGTATTTT. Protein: CASSPNPNRQHTQYF.

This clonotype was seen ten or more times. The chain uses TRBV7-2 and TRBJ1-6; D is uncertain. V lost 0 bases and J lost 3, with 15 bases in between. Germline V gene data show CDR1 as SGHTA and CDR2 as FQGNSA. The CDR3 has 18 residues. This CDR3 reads CASSLAVDGPYYNSPLHF. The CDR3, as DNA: TGTGCCAGCAGCTTAGCGGTGGACGGGCCTTACTATAATTCACCCCTCCACTTT.

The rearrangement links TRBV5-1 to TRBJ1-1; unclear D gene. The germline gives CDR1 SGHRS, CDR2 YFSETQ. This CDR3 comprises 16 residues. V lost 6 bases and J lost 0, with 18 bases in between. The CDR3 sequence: CASKPTVGELNTEAFF. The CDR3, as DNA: TGCGCCAGCAAACCGACGGTTGGAGAATTGAACACTGAAGCTTTCTTT.

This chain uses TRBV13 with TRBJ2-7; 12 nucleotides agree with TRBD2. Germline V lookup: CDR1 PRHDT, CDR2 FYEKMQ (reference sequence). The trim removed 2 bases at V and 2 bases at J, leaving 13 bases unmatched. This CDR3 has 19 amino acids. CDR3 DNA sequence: TGTGCCAGCAGCTTACAGGGGTTGGAACTAGCGGGAGGTCCCTACGAGCAGTACTTC. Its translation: CASSLQGLELAGGPYEQYF.

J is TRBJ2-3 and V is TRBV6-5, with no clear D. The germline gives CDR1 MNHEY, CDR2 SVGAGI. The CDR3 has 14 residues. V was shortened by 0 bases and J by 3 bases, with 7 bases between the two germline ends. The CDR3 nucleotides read TGTGCCAGCAGTTACTCGTTGGGGACAGATACGCAGTATTTT. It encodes CASSYSLGTDTQYF.

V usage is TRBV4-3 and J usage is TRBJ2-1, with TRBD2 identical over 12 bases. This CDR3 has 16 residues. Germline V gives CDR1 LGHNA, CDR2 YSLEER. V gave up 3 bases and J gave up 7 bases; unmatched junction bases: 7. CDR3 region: CASSQPRLAGGNEQFF. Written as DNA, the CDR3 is TGCGCCAGCAGCCAGCCCCGCCTAGCGGGGGGGAATGAGCAGTTCTTC.

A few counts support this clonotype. CDR3 sequence: CATSRVPLLNEQFF. The CDR3 nucleotides are TGTGCCACCAGCAGAGTCCCTTTACTCAATGAGCAGTTCTTC. The V call is TRBV15, the J call TRBJ2-1; D is ambiguous. V was cut by 1 base and J by 6 bases, with 10 bases left in between. Germline CDR1 is LNHNV and CDR2 is YYDKDF (reference sequence). This CDR3 spans 14 amino acids.

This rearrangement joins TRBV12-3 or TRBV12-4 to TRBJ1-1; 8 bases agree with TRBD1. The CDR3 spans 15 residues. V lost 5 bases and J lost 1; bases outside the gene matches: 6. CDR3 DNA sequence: TGTGCCAGCAGTAGATCCGGGACAGGGAACACTGAAGCTTTCTTT. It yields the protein CASSRSGTGNTEAFF.

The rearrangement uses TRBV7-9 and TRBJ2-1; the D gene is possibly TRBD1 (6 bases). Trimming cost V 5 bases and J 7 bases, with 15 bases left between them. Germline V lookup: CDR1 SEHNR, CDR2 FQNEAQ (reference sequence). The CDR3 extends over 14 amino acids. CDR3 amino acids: CASSTGTTQNEQFF. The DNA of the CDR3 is TGTGCCAGCAGCACCGGGACAACACAAAATGAGCAGTTCTTC.

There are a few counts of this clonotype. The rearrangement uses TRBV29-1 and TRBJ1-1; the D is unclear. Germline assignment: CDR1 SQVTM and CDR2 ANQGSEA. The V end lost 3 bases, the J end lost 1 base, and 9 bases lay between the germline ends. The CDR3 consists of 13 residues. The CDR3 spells CSVDVEGNTEAFF. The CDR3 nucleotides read TGCAGCGTTGATGTTGAGGGGAACACTGAAGCTTTCTTT.